This is a list of T cell receptor beta chains from one sample in a study of blood T cell repertoires in COVID-19. Data came from immunoSEQ multiplex PCR; TCRdb stores just in-frame clones and leaves some out. The sample lists fewer than 300,000 clones; around 86% were seen once. The sequencing input was peripheral blood. The receptor source for this set is a woman aged 40 to 50 who had recovered from COVID-19. Both conserved end residues are part of each CDR3. A D gene is named only where the DNA matches it firmly. Part of the rows lack a size; the others show once, few, many or a class for expanded clones.

CDR3 protein,CDR3 DNA,clone size,CDR3 length,J gene,D gene,V gene
CATASPPLNTGELFF,TGTGCCACAGCGTCCCCTCCATTGAACACCGGGGAGCTGTTTTTT,NA,15,TRBJ2-2,NA,TRBV27
CASSPQYSSYNEQFF,TGTGCCAGCAGCCCCCAATATAGCTCCTACAATGAGCAGTTCTTC,NA,15,TRBJ2-1,NA,TRBV5-5
CAISGGGTGNQPQHF,TGTGCCATTTCAGGGGGAGGTACGGGCAATCAGCCCCAGCATTTT,NA,15,TRBJ1-5,TRBD1,TRBV10-3
CASSYSWGGLGEQYF,TGTGCCAGCAGTTACTCGTGGGGGGGCCTAGGCGAGCAGTACTTC,NA,15,TRBJ2-7,NA,TRBV6-5
CASSLVFRQGGGGDGYTF,TGTGCCAGCAGCTTGGTTTTTCGACAGGGAGGAGGTGGAGATGGCTACACCTTC,NA,18,TRBJ1-2,TRBD1,TRBV5-4
CASSRGHSANTGELFF,TGTGCCAGCAGCAGAGGACACTCGGCGAACACCGGGGAGCTGTTTTTT,NA,16,TRBJ2-2,NA,TRBV27
CASSRDRDNEKLFF,TGCGCCAGCAGCCGGGACAGGGACAATGAAAAACTGTTTTTT,NA,14,TRBJ1-4,TRBD1,TRBV5-1
CASSLFPDRGNEQYF,TGTGCCAGCAGCCTCTTCCCGGACAGGGGAAACGAGCAGTACTTC,NA,15,TRBJ2-7,TRBD1,TRBV3-1/TRBV3-2
CASSEQTGLGGQPQHF,TGTGCCAGCAGCGAACAGACAGGGCTTGGGGGGCAGCCCCAGCATTTT,NA,16,TRBJ1-5,TRBD1,TRBV11-2
CASSETRDGSYEQYF,TGTGCCAGCAGTGAGACTAGGGATGGTTCCTACGAGCAGTACTTC,NA,15,TRBJ2-7,NA,TRBV2
CASSRFSGGALDEQFF,TGTGCCAGCAGTCGTTTTAGCGGGGGGGCCTTGGATGAGCAGTTCTTC,NA,16,TRBJ2-1,TRBD2,TRBV6-2/TRBV6-3
CASSLGGGRGSTEAFF,TGTGCCAGCAGCTTGGGGGGTGGCCGGGGGAGCACTGAAGCTTTCTTT,NA,16,TRBJ1-1,NA,TRBV11-3
CASSFIGGSYNSPLHF,TGTGCCAGCAGCTTCATCGGGGGCTCCTATAATTCACCCCTCCACTTT,NA,16,TRBJ1-6,NA,TRBV7-2
CASSELGVGNSPLHF,TGTGCCAGCAGTGAATTAGGGGTCGGTAATTCACCCCTCCACTTT,few,15,TRBJ1-6,NA,TRBV25-1
CASTPRAGADQPQHF,TGTGCCAGCACCCCCCGGGCAGGGGCCGATCAGCCCCAGCATTTT,NA,15,TRBJ1-5,NA,TRBV6-5
CASSSRDGNTEAFF,TGCGCCAGCAGCTCCAGGGATGGGAACACTGAAGCTTTCTTT,NA,14,TRBJ1-1,NA,TRBV5-1
CASSPKVWQGSNEQFF,TGTGCCAGCAGTCCAAAGGTTTGGCAGGGTTCGAATGAGCAGTTCTTC,NA,16,TRBJ2-1,NA,TRBV27
CASSLGQGNYGYTF,TGCGCCAGCAGCTTGGGCCAGGGTAACTATGGCTACACCTTC,NA,14,TRBJ1-2,NA,TRBV5-1
CASSVARGEGNTIYF,TGTGCCAGCAGCGTAGCGCGGGGCGAGGGAAACACCATATATTTT,few,15,TRBJ1-3,NA,TRBV9